One sample yielded the 24 T cell receptor beta chains listed below, sequenced in a study of OX40 agonist ivuxolimab in advanced cancers. Receptors were amplified or captured by the immunoSEQ multiplex PCR assay. The clones in this table, taken by TCRdb from immuneACCESS, are in-frame only. Not every clone is retained; where verified, under half of the shortfall comes from an unresolved V gene, and the cause of the rest is unknown. This sample gives fewer than 40,000 clones in total; around nine tenths of them show up just once. 36% of the sample goes to the ten largest clones. The input for sequencing was CD4+ or CD8+ T cells sorted from blood, taken in a trial of the OX40 agonist ivuxolimab. The receptors were gathered from an adult with an advanced solid tumor such as melanoma, head and neck, liver or kidney cancer.

This chain connects TRBV21-1 to TRBJ1-6. TRBV21-1 is a pseudogene locus. This CDR3 region has 16 residues. The CDR3 DNA reads as TGTGCCAGCAGCAAAAGCGGCAGGGTCCATAATTCACCCCTCCACTTT. Translated, it gives CASSKSGRVHNSPLHF.

The V gene is TRBV19, the J gene TRBJ2-3; D is ambiguous. The CDR3 sequence is 15 residues long. Trimming stripped 1 base from V and 1 base from J, with 9 bases between. Looked up from germline, CDR1 is LNHDA and CDR2 is SQIVND (reference sequence). The CDR3: CASSIGTKGTDTQYF. As DNA, the CDR3 is TGTGCCAGTAGTATAGGTACTAAGGGCACAGATACGCAGTATTTT.

V and J are TRBV6-6 and TRBJ2-7; a weak D match, TRBD2 (7 bases). V lost 2 bases, J lost 5 bases, and 16 bases lay in between. Germline lookup yields CDR1 MNHNY and CDR2 SVGAGI (reference sequence). There are 15 residues in the CDR3. The CDR3 reads CASSYAGAPSHEQYF. The CDR3 DNA reads as TGTGCCAGCAGTTACGCGGGGGCCCCCAGCCACGAGCAGTACTTC.

This clone is medium-sized by share. J is TRBJ2-1 and V is TRBV6-5; 7 nucleotides align to TRBD2. The V segment lost 2 bases and the J segment 8 bases; nucleotides outside the gene matches: 12. This CDR3 spans 16 amino acids. Germline V gene data show CDR1 as MNHEY and CDR2 as SVGAGI. CDR3 sequence reads: CASSYGLVTLGDEQFF. CDR3 coding DNA: TGTGCCAGCAGTTACGGACTAGTGACTTTGGGGGATGAGCAGTTCTTC.

The chain couples TRBV7-2 to TRBJ2-5; 12 nucleotides match TRBD2. The CDR3 loop spans 16 amino acids. CDR1 is SGHTA, CDR2 FQGNSA, per germline. V lost 2 bases and J lost 4; bases outside the gene matches: 5. In DNA, the CDR3 is TGTGCCAGCAGCTTATGGCTAGCGGGAGGGGGAGAGACCCAGTACTTC. Translation: CASSLWLAGGGETQYF. The whole variable domain, filled in from reference TRBV7-2 and TRBJ2-5, reads GAGVSQSPSNKVTEKGKDVELRCDPISGHTALYWYRQSLGQGLEFLIYFQGNSAPDKSGLPSDRFSAERTGGSVSTLTIQRTQQEDSAVYLCASSLWLAGGGETQYFGPGTRLLVL.

This rearrangement joins TRBV28 to TRBJ2-5, with D possibly TRBD1 on 5 matching bases. CDR1 is MDHEN and CDR2 is SYDVKM in the germline V gene. V gave up 3 bases and J gave up 5 bases, with 10 bases separating them. The length of the CDR3 is 13 residues. The CDR3 is CASSFGRAETQYF. The CDR3 nucleotides read TGTGCCAGCAGTTTCGGCAGGGCGGAGACCCAGTACTTC.

This CDR3 reads CASTIGTELNQPQHF. The CDR3 DNA reads as TGTGCCAGTACCATAGGGACGGAGCTGAATCAGCCCCAGCATTTT. The chain links TRBV19 to TRBJ1-5; a possible D gene is TRBD1 (5 bases). The germline gives CDR1 LNHDA, CDR2 SQIVND (reference sequence). V lost 7 bases and J lost 4, with 17 bases in between. The CDR3 contains 15 residues.

V usage is TRBV27 and J usage is TRBJ2-3; D might be TRBD2 (6 bases). The CDR3 runs to 14 residues. Trimming pared 8 bases from V and 5 bases from J, leaving 17 bases between. From germline, CDR1 is MNHEY and CDR2 SMNVEV (reference sequence). The CDR3 bases are TGTGCCAGCGCCGGCGGGATGGTTATAGATACGCAGTATTTT. Translation: CASAGGMVIDTQYF.

V usage is TRBV19 and J usage is TRBJ2-1; 12 bases match TRBD2. The V gene end was trimmed by 3 bases and the J gene end by 12 bases; junction bases not matched to a gene: 3. The CDR3 sequence is 13 residues long. Germline V CDR1 and CDR2: LNHDA, SQIVND (reference sequence). DNA for the CDR3: TGTGCCAGTAGTATGGGACTAGCGGGTACGCAGTTCTTC. It is translated as CASSMGLAGTQFF.

This clone was seen more than once but under ten times. V is TRBV30 and J is TRBJ1-4; D not certain. The CDR3 is made up of 13 amino acids. The ends were cut back, 2 bases at V and 7 bases at J, with 11 bases in the middle. Germline V gives CDR1 GTSNPN, CDR2 SVGIG (reference sequence). The CDR3: CAWSLADGEKLFF. The CDR3 nucleotides read TGTGCCTGGAGTCTGGCAGACGGTGAAAAACTGTTTTTT.

CDR3 loop: CASSFSRVPNREAFF. In DNA, the CDR3 is TGTGCCAGCAGTTTCTCCAGGGTCCCCAATCGTGAAGCTTTCTTT. The chain has TRBV28 and TRBJ1-1; possibly TRBD1 for D (5 bases). CDR3 length: 15 amino acids. CDR1 is MDHEN and CDR2 is SYDVKM in the germline V gene. The V end was cut by 3 bases, the J end by 7 bases, with 18 bases between.

The rearrangement uses TRBV9 and TRBJ2-1; 7 positions agree with TRBD2. This CDR3 has 14 amino acids. Germline CDR1 SGDLS, CDR2 YYNGEE. Losses at the gene ends were 4 bases for V and 0 bases for J; bases not matched to a gene: 1. DNA of the CDR3: TGTGCCAGCAGCCGCGGGGGCTCCTACAATGAGCAGTTCTTC. Protein product: CASSRGGSYNEQFF.

This clone occurred once. This chain connects TRBV6-5 to TRBJ1-4; no definite D call. Germline CDR1 MNHEY, CDR2 SVGAGI. V was trimmed by 2 bases and J by 7 bases, leaving 17 bases between them. The CDR3 runs to 16 residues. The CDR3, as DNA: TGTGCCAGCAGTTACCCCCTCGGAGGCAAAATTGAAAAACTGTTTTTT. Its protein product is CASSYPLGGKIEKLFF.

The chain links TRBV2 to TRBJ2-7; tentative D call: TRBD2 (5 bases). Germline assignment: CDR1 SNHLY and CDR2 FYNNEI. V dropped 2 bases and J dropped 5 bases, with 19 bases sitting between them. This CDR3 region has 16 residues. The CDR3 nucleotides are TGTGCCAGCAGTGAAAGTTTGCCGGTGGCCGGGGACGAGCAGTACTTC. This gives the protein CASSESLPVAGDEQYF.

The chain recombines TRBV20-1 with TRBJ2-7, with TRBD1 as a possible D gene (5 bases). The CDR3 is 11 residues long. The V end was cut by 4 bases, the J end by 6 bases, with 10 bases between. CDR1 and CDR2 (germline): DFQATT, SNEGSKA (reference sequence). CDR3 sequence: CSAKQGGEQYF. The CDR3 DNA is TGCAGTGCTAAGCAGGGCGGCGAGCAGTACTTC.

The chain employs TRBV7-9 and TRBJ2-7; TRBD2 is a possible D gene (6 bases). This CDR3 has 14 amino acids. The germline V gene has CDR1 SEHNR and CDR2 FQNEAQ (reference sequence). V lost 2 bases and J 2 bases, leaving 10 bases between the germline ends. In DNA form, the CDR3 reads TGTGCCAGCAGCTTAAGGGACTTTACCTACGAGCAGTACTTC. As protein: CASSLRDFTYEQYF.

The chain carries TRBV5-6 and TRBJ2-2; 8 bases match TRBD1. V was clipped by 4 bases and J by 2 bases; unmatched bases: 4. Germline V CDR1 and CDR2: SGHDT, YYEEEE. The CDR3 sequence is 15 residues long. This chain's CDR3 is CASSPDRVNTGELFF. The CDR3 nucleotides are TGTGCCAGCAGCCCGGACAGGGTTAACACCGGGGAGCTGTTTTTT.

This clone came up a few times. The J gene is TRBJ1-4, the V gene TRBV11-2; a possible D gene is TRBD1 (6 bases). The germline V gene encodes CDR1 SGHAT and CDR2 FQNNGV. The germline V and J ends were trimmed by 5 bases and 0 bases, with 19 bases remaining between them. CDR3 length equals 18 residues. Here the CDR3 DNA reads TGTGCCAGCAGCCCCGGGACATATTATCCTGCAACTAATGAAAAACTGTTTTTT. Encoded protein: CASSPGTYYPATNEKLFF.

The V and J genes are TRBV18 and TRBJ2-1, with TRBD2 matching 12 bases. CDR3 length: 16 residues. Unmatched junction bases numbered 6, after V lost 2 bases and J lost 7 bases. The germline V gene encodes CDR1 KGHSH and CDR2 LQKENI. The CDR3 DNA reads TGTGCCAGCTCACCAAGCTCTAGCGGGGGGGCGAATGAGCAGTTCTTC. Translating it yields CASSPSSSGGANEQFF.

This clone is judged medium-sized. The CDR3 region has the DNA TGTGCCAGCATATACTCCTACGAGCAGTACTTC. As protein: CASIYSYEQYF. The chain combines TRBV6-1 with TRBJ2-7; no definite D call. This CDR3 region has 11 residues. The V end was cut by 7 bases, the J end by 0 bases, with 4 bases between. Germline CDR1 MNHNS, CDR2 SASEGT.

This clone was seen a few times. V and J are TRBV25-1 and TRBJ2-7; 11 nucleotides line up with TRBD1. CDR3 size: 17 residues. The germline V gene encodes CDR1 MGHDK and CDR2 SYGVNS. The junction had 9 bases not matched to a gene; V was cut back by 2 bases and J by 3 bases. CDR3 sequence: CASSEPDRDRGIYEQYF. Written as DNA, the CDR3 is TGTGCCAGCAGTGAACCGGACCGGGACAGGGGGATCTACGAGCAGTACTTC.

This sequence joins TRBV7-2 and TRBJ1-1, with a tentative D call TRBD1 (6 bases). The CDR3 sequence is 15 residues long. The V end lost 4 bases, the J end lost 4 bases, and 16 bases lay between the germline ends. CDR1 is SGHTA, CDR2 FQGNSA, per germline. The DNA for the CDR3 is TGTGCCAGCAGCTCCGACAGGAGGGCGAGCACTGAAGCTTTCTTT. This translates into CASSSDRRASTEAFF.

The gene calls are TRBV4-2 and TRBJ2-7; the match to TRBD2 covers 12 bases. V shed 3 bases and J 4 bases; nucleotides not matched to a gene: 7. This CDR3 is built from 16 residues. CDR1 and CDR2 (germline): LGHNA, YNFKEQ. The CDR3: CASSQALAGGSYEQYF. The CDR3 DNA sequence: TGTGCCAGCAGCCAGGCCCTAGCGGGAGGGTCTTACGAGCAGTACTTC.

The chain recombines TRBV19 with TRBJ2-6, with D unclear. V shed 6 bases and J shed 0 bases, with 9 bases lying between them. The CDR3 length is 15 residues. Germline V gene sequence: CDR1 LNHDA, CDR2 SQIVND (reference sequence). CDR3 nucleotides: TGTGCCAGTAGCCCGTACAACTCTGGGGCCAACGTCCTGACTTTC. This translates into CASSPYNSGANVLTF.